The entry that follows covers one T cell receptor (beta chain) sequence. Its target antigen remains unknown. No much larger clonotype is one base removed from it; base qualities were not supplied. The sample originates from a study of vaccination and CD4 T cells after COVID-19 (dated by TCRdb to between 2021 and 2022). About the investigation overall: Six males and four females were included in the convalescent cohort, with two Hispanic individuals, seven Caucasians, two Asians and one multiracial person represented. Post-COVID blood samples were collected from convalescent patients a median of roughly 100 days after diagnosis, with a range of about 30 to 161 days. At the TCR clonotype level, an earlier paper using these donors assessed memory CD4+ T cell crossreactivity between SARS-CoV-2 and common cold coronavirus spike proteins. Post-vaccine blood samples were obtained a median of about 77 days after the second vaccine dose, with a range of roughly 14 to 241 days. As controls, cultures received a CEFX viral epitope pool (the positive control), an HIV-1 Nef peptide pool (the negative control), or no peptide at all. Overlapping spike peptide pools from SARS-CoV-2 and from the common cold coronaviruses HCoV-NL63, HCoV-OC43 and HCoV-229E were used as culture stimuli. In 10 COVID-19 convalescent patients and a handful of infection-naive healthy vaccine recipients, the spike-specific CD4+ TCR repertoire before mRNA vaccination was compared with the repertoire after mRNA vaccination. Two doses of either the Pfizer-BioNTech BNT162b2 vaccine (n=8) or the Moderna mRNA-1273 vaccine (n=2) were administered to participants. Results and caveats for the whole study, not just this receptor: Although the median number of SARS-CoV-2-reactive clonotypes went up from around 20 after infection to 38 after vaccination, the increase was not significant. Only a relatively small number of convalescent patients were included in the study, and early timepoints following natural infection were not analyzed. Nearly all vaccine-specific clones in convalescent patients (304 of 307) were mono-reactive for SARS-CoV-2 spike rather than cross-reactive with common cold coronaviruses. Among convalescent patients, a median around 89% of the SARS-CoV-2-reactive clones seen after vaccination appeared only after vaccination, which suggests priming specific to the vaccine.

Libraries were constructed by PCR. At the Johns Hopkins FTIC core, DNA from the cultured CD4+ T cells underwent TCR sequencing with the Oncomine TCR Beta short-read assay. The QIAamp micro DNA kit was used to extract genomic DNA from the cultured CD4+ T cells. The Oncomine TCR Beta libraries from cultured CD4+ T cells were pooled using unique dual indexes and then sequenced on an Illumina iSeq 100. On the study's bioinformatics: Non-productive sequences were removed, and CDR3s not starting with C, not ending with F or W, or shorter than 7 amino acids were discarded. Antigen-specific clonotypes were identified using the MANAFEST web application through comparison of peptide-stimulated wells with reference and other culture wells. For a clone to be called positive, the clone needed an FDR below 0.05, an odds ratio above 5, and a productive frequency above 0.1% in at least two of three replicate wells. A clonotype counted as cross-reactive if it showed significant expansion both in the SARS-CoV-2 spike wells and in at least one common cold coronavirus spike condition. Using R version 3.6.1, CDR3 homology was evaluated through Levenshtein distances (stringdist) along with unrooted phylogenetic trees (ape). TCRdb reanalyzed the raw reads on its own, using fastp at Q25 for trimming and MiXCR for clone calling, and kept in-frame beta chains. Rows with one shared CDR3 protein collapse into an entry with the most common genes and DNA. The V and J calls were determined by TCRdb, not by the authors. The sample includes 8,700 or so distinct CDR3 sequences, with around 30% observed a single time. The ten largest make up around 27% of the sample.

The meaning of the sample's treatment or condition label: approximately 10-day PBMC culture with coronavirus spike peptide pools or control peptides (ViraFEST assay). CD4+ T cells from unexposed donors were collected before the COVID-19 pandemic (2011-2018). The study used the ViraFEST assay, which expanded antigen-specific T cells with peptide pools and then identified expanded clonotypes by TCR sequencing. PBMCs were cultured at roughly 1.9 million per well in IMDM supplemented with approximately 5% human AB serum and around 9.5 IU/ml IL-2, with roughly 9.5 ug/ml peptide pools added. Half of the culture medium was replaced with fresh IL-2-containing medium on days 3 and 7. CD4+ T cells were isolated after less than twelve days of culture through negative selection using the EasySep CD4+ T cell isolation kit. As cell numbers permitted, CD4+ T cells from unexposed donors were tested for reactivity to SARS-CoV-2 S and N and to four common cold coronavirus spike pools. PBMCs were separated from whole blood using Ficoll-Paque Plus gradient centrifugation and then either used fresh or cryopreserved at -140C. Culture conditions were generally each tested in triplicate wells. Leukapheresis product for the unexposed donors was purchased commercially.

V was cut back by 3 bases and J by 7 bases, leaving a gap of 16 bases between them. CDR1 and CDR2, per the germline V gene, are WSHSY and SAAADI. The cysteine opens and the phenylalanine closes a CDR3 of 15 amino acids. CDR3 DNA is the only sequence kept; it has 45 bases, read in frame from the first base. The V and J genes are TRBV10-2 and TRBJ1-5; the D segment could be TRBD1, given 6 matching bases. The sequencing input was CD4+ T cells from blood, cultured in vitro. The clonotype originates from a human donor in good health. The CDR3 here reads CASSDPGGAGQPQHF. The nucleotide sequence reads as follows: TGCGCCAGCAGTGACCCGGGGGGGGCGGGACAGCCCCAGCATTTT.